Given below is one T cell receptor (beta chain) in context. Its antigen is as yet unknown. The PCR made use of 60 Vbeta and 13 Jbeta primers. Assay used: immunoSEQ multiplex PCR; TCRdb lists only in-frame clones, some missing. Among 95,000 or so clones listed, around three quarters were seen once. This sample was taken from a study of cytomegalovirus exposure and HLA in healthy donors. Regarding the study as a whole: Immune exposure was documented only through CMV serostatus. A few V segments could not be told apart, such as TRBV6-2 and TRBV6-3, and were left out.

There are 15 residues in the CDR3. Losses at the gene ends were 6 bases for V and 8 bases for J; bases not matched to a gene: 8. The germline CDR1 and CDR2 sequences are MNHEY and SMNVEV (reference sequence). The TCR originated in a woman aged 45-59 years in good health and CMV-seropositive. Sequencing was carried out using PBMCs. The V call is TRBV27, the J call TRBJ1-4; 11 nucleotides align to TRBD1. The CDR3, as DNA: TGTGCCAGCAGACCCGGGACAGGGGGAAACGAAAAACTGTTTTTT. It translates to CASRPGTGGNEKLFF.